This paragraph covers one T cell receptor beta chain sequence. No antigen is known for it. At one of its ends the junction is not consistent with the germline gene, which may arise from a read error. TCR beta CDR3 sequences were amplified from RNA transcripts. Carried out on the TCR CDR3, a first-round RT-PCR used the HTBI primer set. One entry per CDR3 protein, called by TCRdb with MiXCR from the multiplex PCR reads. Among about 210,000 distinct CDR3 sequences listed, roughly 17% were seen once. The germline gives CDR1 PRHDT, CDR2 FYEKMQ (reference sequence). The CDR3 covers 15 residues. This sample is drawn from a study of T cells in Graves' hyperthyroidism and ophthalmopathy. Study-level results: A median about 6.2 months before onset, the model predicted ophthalmopathy. Appearing also in blood were most of the thyroid clonotypes expanded above 0.001.

Newly diagnosed hyperthyroidism patients aged 18 to 65 years had disease lasting under 2 months. This chain connects TRBV13 to TRBJ2-2, with D tentatively TRBD1 or TRBD2 (5 bases each). The TCR sequence derives from a man aged 50-59 years with Graves' hyperthyroidism. The sample taken for sequencing was blood. The CDR3 region is CASSSPWGNTGELLF. In DNA form, the CDR3 reads TGTGCCAGCAGCTCCCCTTGGGGGAACACCGGGGAGCTGCTTTTT.